Listed below are T cell receptor beta chains from one sample, sequenced in a study of T-cell reconstitution after alpha-beta-depleted transplantation in children. Via MiXCR, TCRdb re-called the PCR reads, giving one row per CDR3 protein. The repertoire includes some 200,000 distinct CDR3 sequences, 6.6% of them detected once, and approximately 6% sits in the top ten. The source material was PBMCs, sampled before TCRalphabeta/CD19-depleted stem cell transplant. The receptor source for this set is a boy aged 2 to 9 with acute lymphoblastic leukemia, due to receive a stem cell transplant. The CDR3 runs from the conserved cysteine through the conserved F or W. A D gene is named only where the DNA matches it firmly. The listing skips clone size in some rows; elsewhere it reads once, few, many or a size class.

j_call v_call clone_size d_call cdr3_aa cdr3_nt
TRBJ1-1 TRBV11-2 . . CASNPMGGDGNTEAFF TGTGCCAGCAATCCAATGGGAGGGGACGGGAACACTGAAGCTTTCTTT
TRBJ1-2 TRBV13 few . CASSQPIPNYGYTF TGTGCCAGCAGCCAACCGATCCCTAACTATGGCTACACCTTC
TRBJ2-5 TRBV7-2 many . CASSLGTRQETQYF TGTGCCAGCAGCTTAGGTACGCGTCAAGAGACCCAGTACTTC
TRBJ2-1 TRBV5-1 many TRBD1 CASSLDRDRAYNEQFF TGCGCCAGCAGCTTGGACCGGGACAGGGCCTACAATGAGCAGTTCTTC
TRBJ2-1 TRBV20-1 once TRBD2 CCLPGLAGGFSYNEQFF TGCTGTCTCCCGGGACTAGCGGGAGGATTCTCCTACAATGAGCAGTTCTTC
TRBJ1-1 TRBV27 many TRBD1 CASSLRTGRGAFF TGTGCCAGCAGTCTACGGACAGGGCGGGGGGCTTTCTTT
TRBJ2-2 TRBV4-3 . . CASSQDLTAFPTGELFF TGCGCCAGCAGCCAAGATCTAACGGCCTTTCCAACCGGGGAGCTGTTTTTT
TRBJ1-2 TRBV10-2 many . CASSGLNYGYTF TGCGCCAGCAGTGGTCTGAACTATGGCTACACCTTC
TRBJ2-1 TRBV12-3/TRBV12-4 many . CASSSAAMGYNEQFF TGTGCCAGCAGTTCAGCGGCGATGGGATACAATGAGCAGTTCTTC
TRBJ2-3 TRBV12-3/TRBV12-4 many TRBD2 CASSRTSGSRDTQYF TGTGCCAGCAGTCGGACTAGCGGGAGTAGGGATACGCAGTATTTT
TRBJ1-6 TRBV5-1 few . CASSPGSLLHSPLHF TGCGCCAGCAGCCCGGGGAGCCTCCTACATTCACCCCTCCACTTT
TRBJ1-2 TRBV4-3 . . CASSSLLDIEANYGYTF TGCGCCAGCAGCTCTTTACTGGACATCGAAGCTAACTATGGCTACACCTTC
TRBJ1-1 TRBV2 many . CASSESWGEAFF TGTGCCAGCAGTGAATCATGGGGAGAAGCTTTCTTT
TRBJ2-6 TRBV11-2 . . CASRNFSGANVLTF TGTGCCAGCAGGAACTTCTCTGGGGCCAACGTCCTGACTTTC
TRBJ1-5 TRBV20-1 many . CSVSDPYQPQHF TGCAGTGTTTCGGACCCCTATCAGCCCCAGCATTTT
TRBJ2-4 TRBV11-2 many TRBD1 CASKSLRGLINIQYF TGTGCCAGCAAGAGTCTGAGGGGGCTCATAAACATTCAGTACTTC
TRBJ2-7 TRBV14 . . CASSQDPRRPYEQYF TGTGCCAGCAGCCAAGATCCAAGGCGTCCCTACGAGCAGTACTTC
TRBJ2-1 TRBV6-1 . . CASSESGVYNEQFF TGTGCCAGCAGTGAAAGCGGAGTCTACAATGAGCAGTTCTTC
TRBJ2-7 TRBV20-1 . TRBD1 CSATARPGQGDHEQYF TGCAGTGCTACGGCGAGGCCGGGACAGGGGGATCATGAGCAGTACTTC
TRBJ1-4 TRBV15 many . CATSRDGSSVEKLFF TGTGCCACCAGCAGAGATGGGAGTTCGGTTGAAAAACTGTTTTTT
TRBJ2-7 TRBV13 many TRBD1 CASSFQGDREGEQYF TGTGCCAGCAGCTTCCAGGGGGACAGGGAAGGCGAGCAGTACTTC
TRBJ2-4 TRBV12-3/TRBV12-4 many . CASSFGGRNIQYF TGTGCCAGCAGTTTCGGAGGGAGGAACATTCAGTACTTC
TRBJ2-7 TRBV7-2 . TRBD1 CASSWGQGAVYEQYF TGTGCCAGCAGCTGGGGACAGGGGGCGGTCTACGAGCAGTACTTC
TRBJ2-3 TRBV7-9 many . CASSSSGSTTDTQYF TGTGCCAGCAGCTCGAGCGGAAGCACCACAGATACGCAGTATTTT
TRBJ1-2 TRBV6-1 few . CASRNGGGQLYGYTF TGTGCCAGCAGGAATGGAGGAGGACAGCTTTATGGCTACACCTTC
TRBJ1-2 TRBV12-3/TRBV12-4 many . CASSRQYYGYTF TGTGCCAGCAGTCGACAGTACTATGGCTACACCTTC
TRBJ1-3 TRBV15 many . CATSRDTVPSSGNTIYF TGTGCCACCAGCAGAGATACAGTCCCCAGCTCTGGAAACACCATATATTTT
TRBJ2-5 TRBV4-2 many . CASSQRRLTQETQYF TGTGCCAGCAGCCAAAGGAGATTGACACAAGAGACCCAGTACTTC